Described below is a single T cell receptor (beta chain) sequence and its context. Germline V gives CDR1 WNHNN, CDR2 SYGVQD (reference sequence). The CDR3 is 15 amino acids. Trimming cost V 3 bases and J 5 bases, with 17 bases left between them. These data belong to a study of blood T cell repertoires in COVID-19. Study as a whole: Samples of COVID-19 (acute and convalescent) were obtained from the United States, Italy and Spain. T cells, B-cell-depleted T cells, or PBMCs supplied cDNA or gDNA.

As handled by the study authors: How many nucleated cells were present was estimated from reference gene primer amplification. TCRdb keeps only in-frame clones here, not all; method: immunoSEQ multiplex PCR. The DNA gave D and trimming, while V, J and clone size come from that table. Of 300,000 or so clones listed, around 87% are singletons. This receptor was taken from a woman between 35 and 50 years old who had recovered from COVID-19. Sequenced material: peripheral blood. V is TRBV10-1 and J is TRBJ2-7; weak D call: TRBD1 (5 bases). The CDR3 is CASSDSIGLGDEQYF. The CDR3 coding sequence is TGCGCCAGCAGTGATAGTATCGGGTTAGGGGACGAGCAGTACTTC.